This TCR beta chain was sequenced for a study of radiation and T cells in renal cell carcinoma. The length of the CDR3 is 16 residues. Time point specified: baseline pretreatment blood. Indicated treatment: 15 Gy SBRT to primary tumor, nephrectomy 4 weeks later. Clones were sequenced by immunoSEQ multiplex PCR, and TCRdb holds only the in-frame ones, with some missing. The table includes around 140,000 clones, 88% detected once. The gene calls are TRBV21-1 and TRBJ1-1. TRBV21-1 is an annotated pseudogene. The TCR comes from an older woman with renal cell carcinoma. The input for sequencing was blood, taken from a patient whose treatment included radiotherapy and nephrectomy. This chain's CDR3 is CASSHQGGGLNTEAFF. DNA for the CDR3: TGTGCCAGCAGCCACCAAGGGGGGGGTCTGAACACTGAAGCTTTCTTT.